Listed here are 21 T cell receptor beta chains from one sample, sequenced in a study of blood T cell repertoires in COVID-19. Sequencing was performed with immunoSEQ multiplex PCR; in TCRdb, only in-frame clones are kept and a portion is missing. In the table there are about 70,000 clones, about 69% of which are singletons. Material for sequencing was peripheral blood. Every receptor here comes from an older man with acute or convalescent COVID-19.

This clone was recorded only once. The genes are TRBV15 and TRBJ2-5; 9 nucleotides line up with TRBD2. The V gene's germline CDR1 is LNHNV and CDR2 YYDKDF (reference sequence). V trimming: 0 bases; J trimming: 2 bases; junction bases outside the gene matches: 7. The CDR3 consists of 17 residues. CDR3 in amino acids: CATSRDPGLASQETQYF. CDR3 DNA: TGTGCCACCAGCAGAGACCCGGGACTAGCTAGTCAAGAGACCCAGTACTTC. The variable domain in full, completed from reference TRBV15 and TRBJ2-5, reads DAMVIQNPRYQVTQFGKPVTLSCSQTLNHNVMYWYQQKSSQAPKLLFHYYDKDFNNEADTPDNFQSRRPNTSFCFLDIRSPGLGDTAMYLCATSRDPGLASQETQYFGPGTRLLVL.

The V call is TRBV9, the J call TRBJ2-5; 10 nucleotides agree with TRBD1. CDR1 SGDLS and CDR2 YYNGEE come from the germline V gene. After removal of 2 bases from V and 5 bases from J, the junction contained 3 bases not matched to a gene. CDR3 length: 14 residues. The CDR3 DNA follows: TGTGCCAGCAGCGTGACAGGGGGCGTGGAGACCCAGTACTTC. Residues: CASSVTGGVETQYF.

This clone turned up a few times. The chain employs TRBV6-6 and TRBJ1-6, with 8 nucleotides matching TRBD1. J gave up 7 bases and V 7 bases, and 6 bases lay outside the gene matches. The CDR3 is 14 residues long. CDR1 and CDR2 from the germline V gene are MNHNY and SVGAGI (reference sequence). The CDR3 coding sequence is TGTGCCAGCAAACTGACAGGGGTCAATTCACCCCTCCACTTT. Translated, it gives CASKLTGVNSPLHF.

This rearrangement joins TRBV20-1 to TRBJ2-7; D may correspond to TRBD1 or TRBD2 (6 bases each). The germline V and J ends were trimmed by 5 bases and 0 bases, with 14 bases remaining between them. Germline V gives CDR1 DFQATT, CDR2 SNEGSKA (reference sequence). The CDR3 is 14 amino acids. Written as DNA, the CDR3 is TGCAGTGCTGGTGAGGGGGGTTTCTCCTACGAGCAGTACTTC. Translating gives CSAGEGGFSYEQYF.

This clone was found a few times. The chain uses TRBV10-3 and TRBJ2-7; 10 positions match TRBD1. The V gene end was trimmed by 7 bases and the J gene end by 3 bases; junction bases not matched to a gene: 6. Germline CDR1 ENHRY, CDR2 SYGVKD. This CDR3 comprises 14 residues. CDR3 sequence reads: CAIKAGQGNYEQYF. The CDR3 nucleotides read TGTGCCATCAAGGCGGGACAGGGGAACTACGAGCAGTACTTC.

The chain has TRBV4-1 and TRBJ1-2; 9 bases fit TRBD1. Germline assignment: CDR1 MGHRA and CDR2 YSYEKL. The CDR3 spans 15 residues. Unmatched junction bases numbered 2, after V lost 1 base and J lost 2 bases. CDR3 region: CASSQGQGGNYGYTF. DNA for the CDR3: TGCGCCAGCAGCCAAGGACAGGGGGGAAACTATGGCTACACCTTC.

A single count supports this clone. J is TRBJ2-1 and V is TRBV7-9; the D gene is possibly TRBD2 (6 bases). The CDR3 covers 15 residues. CDR1 SEHNR and CDR2 FQNEAQ come from the germline V gene (reference sequence). V lost 1 base, J lost 10 bases, and 17 bases lay in between. CDR3 loop: CASSLGVGGLREQFF. CDR3 nucleotide sequence: TGTGCCAGCAGCTTAGGGGTGGGCGGACTACGGGAGCAGTTCTTC.

The chain employs TRBV5-8 and TRBJ2-1; possibly TRBD2 for D (8 bases). Germline V gives CDR1 SGHTS, CDR2 YDEGEE. V dropped 4 bases and J dropped 1 base, with 12 bases sitting between them. This CDR3 has 15 amino acids. The CDR3 DNA reads TGTGCCAGCAGCCGGGAGGGGGCTTCCTACAATGAGCAGTTCTTC. This codes for CASSREGASYNEQFF.

The chain carries TRBV3-1 (or the pseudogene TRBV3-2) and TRBJ1-2; 9 nucleotides line up with TRBD1. CDR1 and CDR2 from the germline V gene are LGHDT and YNNKEL (reference sequence). The CDR3 covers 15 residues. V lost 5 bases and J lost 3; bases outside the gene matches: 7. CDR3 loop: CASSTNRGQHYGYTF. The CDR3 DNA follows: TGTGCCAGCAGCACCAACAGGGGGCAGCACTATGGCTACACCTTC.

This chain joins TRBV6-2 or TRBV6-3 and TRBJ1-1, with D perhaps TRBD1 (6 bases). The CDR3 contains 15 residues. V was clipped by 5 bases and J by 1 base, with 14 bases between them. From germline, CDR1 is MNHEY and CDR2 SVGEGT. Here the CDR3 DNA reads TGTGCCAGCAGTCAACCATGGACAGCGAACACTGAAGCTTTCTTT. This sequence encodes CASSQPWTANTEAFF.

The chain uses TRBV19 and TRBJ1-2; no clear D gene. V lost 6 bases and J 5 bases, leaving 16 bases between the germline ends. Per the germline V gene, CDR1 is LNHDA and CDR2 is SQIVND (reference sequence). The CDR3 extends over 14 amino acids. In DNA form, the CDR3 reads TGTGCCAGTAGGAGGGAAGGAGGGCCTTATGGCTACACCTTC. This codes for CASRREGGPYGYTF.

This chain uses TRBV6-2 or TRBV6-3 with TRBJ2-3, with D perhaps TRBD2 (5 bases). V lost 5 bases to trimming and J lost 5 bases, with 17 bases between them. Germline V CDR1 and CDR2: MNHEY, SVGEGT. This CDR3 region has 15 residues. CDR3 nucleotides: TGTGCCAGCAGTCTCCGGGCTAGCAGGAAAGATACGCAGTATTTT. Translation gives CASSLRASRKDTQYF.

CDR3 protein: CASSSVVETGGAYTF. CDR3 nucleotide sequence: TGTGCCAGCAGCTCGGTTGTGGAGACAGGGGGCGCTTACACCTTC. This chain links TRBV7-3 with TRBJ1-2; 10 bases line up with TRBD1. V shed 4 bases and J 11 bases; nucleotides not matched to a gene: 13. The CDR3 sequence is 15 residues long. Germline CDR1 SGHTA, CDR2 FQGTGA.

V gene TRBV4-3 combines with J gene TRBJ2-5; possible D gene TRBD2, 7 bases. This CDR3 has 15 amino acids. CDR1 LGHNA and CDR2 YSLEER come from the germline V gene. The germline V and J ends were trimmed by 1 base and 5 bases, with 14 bases remaining between them. The CDR3 loop reads CASSQVGGAHETQYF. For the CDR3, the DNA is TGCGCCAGCAGCCAAGTGGGGGGGGCCCACGAGACCCAGTACTTC.

This chain links TRBV6-6 with TRBJ1-6, with a possible D match to TRBD1 (6 bases). The V end was cut by 8 bases, the J end by 9 bases, with 14 bases between. Germline V gene sequence: CDR1 MNHNY, CDR2 SVGAGI (reference sequence). CDR3 length: 13 residues. CDR3 in DNA: TGTGCCAGCGGGAGGGGGTTGGGTTCACCCCTCCACTTT. Encoded protein: CASGRGLGSPLHF.

The chain employs TRBV10-3 and TRBJ1-5, with 7 bases identical to TRBD1. CDR1 and CDR2 from the germline V gene are ENHRY and SYGVKD. The CDR3 runs to 14 residues. Trimming cost V 4 bases and J 6 bases; bases outside gene matches: 6. CDR3 loop: CAISVGDRSQPQHF. The CDR3 nucleotides read TGTGCCATCAGTGTGGGGGACAGAAGTCAGCCCCAGCATTTT.

This clone was counted a few times. The chain is built from TRBV28 and TRBJ1-1; no definite D call. The CDR3 runs 14 residues. Trimming removed 8 bases from V and 1 base from J, with 14 bases in between. CDR1 and CDR2 from the germline V gene are MDHEN and SYDVKM. CDR3 in amino acids: CASPRPYGNTEAFF. The DNA for the CDR3 is TGTGCCAGCCCGCGGCCGTATGGGAACACTGAAGCTTTCTTT. The variable domain in full, completed from reference TRBV28 and TRBJ1-1, reads DVKVTQSSRYLVKRTGEKVFLECVQDMDHENMFWYRQDPGLGLRLIYFSYDVKMKEKGDIPEGYSVSREKKERFSLILESASTNQTSMYLCASPRPYGNTEAFFGQGTRLTVV.

J is TRBJ2-4 and V is TRBV19, with D perhaps matching TRBD1 (5 bases). Trimming left V 2 bases short and J 2 bases short, with 7 bases between. CDR1 is LNHDA and CDR2 is SQIVND in the germline V gene (reference sequence). The CDR3 spans 14 residues. The CDR3 DNA reads as TGTGCCAGTAGTATACAGGGTCCCAAAAACATTCAGTACTTC. This sequence encodes CASSIQGPKNIQYF.

This sequence joins TRBV3-1 (or the pseudogene TRBV3-2) and TRBJ2-2; maybe TRBD2 (6 bases). V lost 0 bases to trimming and J lost 6 bases, with 17 bases between them. The germline CDR1 and CDR2 sequences are LGHDT and YNNKEL (reference sequence). The CDR3 has 17 amino acids. This CDR3 is CASSQDYRAGTAGELFF. The CDR3 bases are TGTGCCAGCAGCCAAGATTATAGGGCGGGAACGGCCGGGGAGCTGTTTTTT.

The chain employs TRBV24-1 and TRBJ2-1; possibly TRBD2 for D (5 bases). V dropped 4 bases and J dropped 9 bases, with 15 bases sitting between them. The V gene's germline CDR1 is KGHDR and CDR2 SFDVKD. The CDR3 is 14 amino acids. This CDR3 reads CATSELGNLAEQFF. The CDR3 nucleotides are TGTGCCACCAGTGAGCTCGGGAATCTTGCTGAGCAGTTCTTC.

The chain carries TRBV11-2 and TRBJ1-1, with 8 bases that match TRBD1. The CDR3 totals 14 residues. Germline CDR1 SGHAT, CDR2 FQNNGV. Trimming removed 7 bases from V and 1 base from J; junction bases left unmatched: 5. The chain's CDR3 is CASTPGTGNTEAFF. DNA for the CDR3: TGTGCCAGCACCCCCGGGACAGGGAACACTGAAGCTTTCTTT. Full variable domain (remainder filled in from reference TRBV11-2 and TRBJ1-1): EAGVAQSPRYKIIEKRQSVAFWCNPISGHATLYWYQQILGQGPKLLIQFQNNGVVDDSQLPKDRFSAERLKGVDSTLKIQPAKLEDSAVYLCASTPGTGNTEAFFGQGTRLTVV.